Shown below are 32 T cell receptor beta chains from a single sample sequenced in a study of T cells in Graves' hyperthyroidism and ophthalmopathy. TCR beta CDR3 regions were amplified from RNA. Using the HTBI primer set, a first-round RT-PCR was run on the TCR CDR3. TCRdb analysed the multiplex PCR reads with MiXCR anew, one entry per CDR3 protein. Here the sample spans 700,000 or so distinct CDR3 sequences, around 15% being singletons. Source material: blood. The receptors stem from a man aged 18 to 29 with Graves' hyperthyroidism.

This clonotype was detected a few times. The V gene is TRBV28, the J gene TRBJ2-3; 8 bases agree with TRBD1. Germline lookup yields CDR1 MDHEN and CDR2 SYDVKM. Trimming removed 5 bases from V and 1 base from J; junction bases left unmatched: 11. The CDR3 is made up of 17 amino acids. The CDR3 DNA sequence: TGTGCCAGCAGTCCTCGCCCGACAGGGGTGGGCACAGATACGCAGTATTTT. This codes for CASSPRPTGVGTDTQYF.

V is TRBV29-1 and J is TRBJ1-1; 7 nucleotides agree with TRBD1. CDR3 length: 12 residues. The V segment lost 4 bases and the J segment 5 bases; nucleotides outside the gene matches: 4. The germline CDR1 and CDR2 sequences are SQVTM and ANQGSEA. Here the CDR3 reads CSVAGGRTEAFF. CDR3 in DNA: TGCAGCGTTGCAGGGGGGAGGACTGAAGCTTTCTTT.

In its sample, this clonotype was seen many times. This chain links TRBV12-3 or TRBV12-4 with TRBJ1-1; TRBD1 matches at 9 bases. The V and J ends lost 6 bases and 1 base, in that order; junction bases with no gene match: 3. This CDR3 is built from 14 residues. CDR3: CASRPTGGNTEAFF. Here the CDR3 DNA reads TGTGCCAGCAGGCCGACAGGGGGGAACACTGAAGCTTTCTTT.

The CDR3 protein is CSARGGMAGSYNEQFF. The DNA of the CDR3 is TGCAGTGCTAGGGGGGGTATGGCGGGTTCCTACAATGAGCAGTTCTTC. The chain links TRBV20-1 to TRBJ2-1; the D gene is possibly TRBD2 (6 bases). Trimming pared 3 bases from V and 1 base from J, leaving 16 bases between. CDR1 is DFQATT, CDR2 SNEGSKA, per germline (reference sequence). The CDR3 runs to 16 residues.

The V call is TRBV29-1, the J call TRBJ2-2; 7 bases line up with TRBD2. J was trimmed by 3 bases and V by 7 bases; bases with no gene match: 14. Germline V lookup: CDR1 SQVTM, CDR2 ANQGSEA. There are 16 residues in the CDR3. This chain's CDR3 is CSARRGGSGDTGELFF. CDR3 DNA: TGCAGCGCCAGAAGGGGCGGGAGTGGGGACACCGGGGAGCTGTTTTTT.

The table lists this clonotype with many counts. The rearrangement joins TRBV27 to TRBJ2-3, with D possibly TRBD2 on 5 matching bases. From germline, CDR1 is MNHEY and CDR2 SMNVEV (reference sequence). CDR3 size: 14 residues. Trimming took 3 bases from V and 6 from J, leaving 13 bases between them. For the CDR3, the DNA is TGTGCCAGCAGTTTTAGAGGGAGACGCGATACGCAGTATTTT. Protein sequence: CASSFRGRRDTQYF.

The rearrangement links TRBV19 to TRBJ1-2, with D perhaps TRBD1 (5 bases). Looked up from germline, CDR1 is LNHDA and CDR2 is SQIVND (reference sequence). The CDR3 totals 13 residues. Deletions cut 7 bases from V and 7 bases from J, with 16 bases between. CDR3 sequence reads: CASKTQGRGGYTF. CDR3 DNA sequence: TGTGCCAGTAAGACCCAGGGTAGAGGTGGCTACACCTTC.

A few counts support this clonotype. The chain has TRBV7-9 and TRBJ2-6, with TRBD1 as a possible D gene (6 bases). V was clipped by 0 bases and J by 3 bases, with 9 bases between them. Germline V gives CDR1 SEHNR, CDR2 FQNEAQ (reference sequence). This CDR3 has 16 amino acids. The CDR3 bases are TGTGCCAGCAGCTTAGCGAAGGGGGTTGGGGCCAACGTCCTGACTTTC. Its translation is CASSLAKGVGANVLTF.

The chain couples TRBV5-4 to TRBJ2-2, with 14 bases fitting TRBD2. The CDR3 totals 22 residues. With 0 bases clipped from V and 4 bases from J, the junction kept 17 bases outside the gene matches. Germline loops: CDR1 SGHNT, CDR2 YYREEE (reference sequence). As DNA, the CDR3 is TGTGCCAGCAGCTTGGCTCGGGGTAGTGGACTAGCGGGAGGCGCCGGCACCGGGGAGCTGTTTTTT. Protein: CASSLARGSGLAGGAGTGELFF.

This chain joins TRBV7-2 and TRBJ2-3; 14 bases agree with TRBD2. V trimming: 5 bases; J trimming: 3 bases; junction bases outside the gene matches: 13. The germline gives CDR1 SGHTA, CDR2 FQGNSA. The CDR3 sequence is 19 residues long. CDR3 amino acids: CASSIFSGTSGSKTDTQYF. The CDR3 DNA is TGTGCCAGCAGCATATTCTCCGGGACTAGCGGGAGTAAGACAGATACGCAGTATTTT.

J is TRBJ1-6 and V is TRBV15; 8 bases are shared with TRBD1. This CDR3 spans 16 amino acids. The germline V gene encodes CDR1 LNHNV and CDR2 YYDKDF (reference sequence). V dropped 0 bases and J dropped 11; count of bases not matched to a gene: 9. The CDR3 is CATSRDSDRGQAPLHF. The CDR3 nucleotides are TGTGCCACCAGCAGAGATTCAGACAGGGGTCAGGCACCCCTCCACTTT.

This clonotype occurred many times. The chain is built from TRBV28 and TRBJ2-7, with 7 bases aligning to TRBD2. This CDR3 comprises 16 residues. Losses at the gene ends were 4 bases for V and 1 base for J; bases not matched to a gene: 10. Germline values: CDR1 MDHEN, CDR2 SYDVKM. The CDR3, as DNA: TGTGCCAGCAGTTCCACGGCGGGAGATAGGTCCTACGAGCAGTACTTC. It encodes CASSSTAGDRSYEQYF.

CDR3 in DNA: TGCGCCAGCAGGATTCCGGGACTAGCGGGCGCGAACACCGGGGAGCTGTTTTTT. Translation: CASRIPGLAGANTGELFF. The chain has TRBV10-2 and TRBJ2-2; 12 nucleotides align to TRBD2. V was clipped by 6 bases and J by 0 bases; unmatched bases: 8. CDR3 size: 18 residues. Germline values: CDR1 WSHSY, CDR2 SAAADI.

This clonotype was counted only a few times. V is TRBV28 and J is TRBJ1-2; D remains unclear. The germline CDR1 and CDR2 sequences are MDHEN and SYDVKM. The CDR3 spans 11 residues. The V end was cut by 3 bases, the J end by 12 bases, with 11 bases between. CDR3 nucleotide sequence: TGTGCCAGCAGTTTGGCGGGATTCAACACCTTC. This sequence encodes CASSLAGFNTF.

V gene TRBV4-3 combines with J gene TRBJ1-1, with D unresolved. Germline-derived CDR1 and CDR2 are LGHNA and YSLEER. The CDR3 spans 13 residues. V dropped 0 bases and J dropped 10 bases, with 12 bases sitting between them. For the CDR3, the DNA is TGCGCCAGCAGCCAAGATACCTCCATAGGAGCTTTCTTT. Translated: CASSQDTSIGAFF.

This clonotype was seen many times. The chain uses TRBV28 and TRBJ2-7; 9 bases align to TRBD2. From germline, CDR1 is MDHEN and CDR2 SYDVKM. With V trimmed by 6 bases and J by 1 base, 16 bases remained unmatched. The CDR3 covers 18 residues. CDR3 in DNA: TGTGCCAGCAGCTACCTCAGCGGGAGGTCCCCTTGGTCCTACGAGCAGTACTTC. Translation gives CASSYLSGRSPWSYEQYF.

This clonotype has just a few counts. This chain joins TRBV19 and TRBJ2-1; 7 bases agree with TRBD2. The V gene's germline CDR1 is LNHDA and CDR2 SQIVND (reference sequence). J gave up 7 bases and V 3 bases, and 6 bases lay outside the gene matches. This CDR3 has 14 amino acids. Here the CDR3 reads CASSIQRDVNEQFF. The CDR3 coding sequence is TGTGCCAGTAGTATCCAGCGGGACGTTAATGAGCAGTTCTTC.

This clonotype was seen ten or more times. The rearrangement links TRBV18 to TRBJ2-5; TRBD2 agrees at 10 bases. The ends lost 6 bases at V and 4 bases at J; junction bases unmatched: 8. CDR3 size: 15 residues. Germline V lookup: CDR1 KGHSH, CDR2 LQKENI. The CDR3 sequence is CASSTRTSGPETQYF. CDR3 coding DNA: TGTGCCAGCTCCACCCGGACTAGCGGCCCAGAGACCCAGTACTTC.

This chain uses TRBV29-1 with TRBJ2-4; 8 nucleotides line up with TRBD1. This CDR3 region has 16 residues. Germline CDR1 reads SQVTM; CDR2 reads ANQGSEA. V gave up 3 bases and J gave up 2 bases; unmatched junction bases: 9. CDR3 DNA: TGCAGCGTTGAGGCCCTGGACAGGGTTCCCAAAAACATTCAGTACTTC. This sequence encodes CSVEALDRVPKNIQYF. Drawing the rest from reference TRBV29-1 and TRBJ2-4, the complete variable domain is SAVISQKPSRDICQRGTSLTIQCQVDSQVTMMFWYRQQPGQSLTLIATANQGSEATYESGFVIDKFPISRPNLTFSTLTVSNMSPEDSSIYLCSVEALDRVPKNIQYFGAGTRLSVL.

This clonotype was observed many times. This sequence joins TRBV6-1 and TRBJ1-1, with a tentative D call TRBD1 (6 bases). The V end lost 6 bases, the J end lost 0 bases, and 14 bases lay between the germline ends. The CDR3 is made up of 15 amino acids. Germline V gives CDR1 MNHNS, CDR2 SASEGT. CDR3 sequence: CASRLRQALNTEAFF. The DNA of the CDR3 is TGTGCCAGCAGACTGAGACAGGCTCTGAACACTGAAGCTTTCTTT.

This clonotype came up many times. J is TRBJ2-2 and V is TRBV2, with D unclear. Trimming took off 4 bases at V and 6 bases at J, with 3 bases between the two ends. The CDR3 runs to 11 residues. Germline V gene data show CDR1 as SNHLY and CDR2 as FYNNEI. The CDR3 loop reads CASSGSGELFF. CDR3 coding DNA: TGTGCCAGCAGTGGGTCCGGGGAGCTGTTTTTT.

V usage is TRBV28 and J usage is TRBJ2-2; D possibly uses TRBD1 or TRBD2 (5 bases each). The CDR3 spans 15 residues. Between the trimmed V and J ends, which lost 3 bases and 2 bases, there was a span of 10 bases. The germline gives CDR1 MDHEN, CDR2 SYDVKM. The CDR3 is CASSLSGSNTGELFF. The CDR3 DNA reads as TGTGCCAGCAGTTTGTCAGGGAGCAACACCGGGGAGCTGTTTTTT.

The table lists this clonotype with a few counts. The J gene is TRBJ1-2, the V gene TRBV12-3 or TRBV12-4; TRBD1 aligns across 7 bases. This CDR3 contains 13 residues. With V trimmed by 8 bases and J by 2 bases, 5 bases remained unmatched. The CDR3 sequence is CASGPDRNYGYTF. The CDR3 nucleotides are TGTGCCAGCGGTCCGGACAGGAACTATGGCTACACCTTC.

J is TRBJ1-6 and V is TRBV19; unclear D gene. The CDR3 is 18 residues long. From germline, CDR1 is LNHDA and CDR2 SQIVND (reference sequence). V was cut by 2 bases and J by 0 bases, with 14 bases left in between. Here the CDR3 DNA reads TGTGCCAGTAGTATACGCCGGGATTCGACCTCCTATAATTCACCCCTCCACTTT. Protein: CASSIRRDSTSYNSPLHF.

The V gene is TRBV18, the J gene TRBJ2-3; D tentatively reads TRBD1 or TRBD2 (5 bases each). The CDR3 runs 16 residues. Germline assignment: CDR1 KGHSH and CDR2 LQKENI. V lost 3 bases and J lost 3, with 16 bases in between. The CDR3 coding sequence is TGTGCCAGCTCACCCTCGAGGGCAGGGACGACAGATACGCAGTATTTT. This translates into CASSPSRAGTTDTQYF.

The sample holds many counts of this clonotype. The chain combines TRBV7-8 with TRBJ2-7; tentative D call: TRBD2 (5 bases). CDR3 size: 15 residues. From germline, CDR1 is SGHVS and CDR2 FQNEAQ. Trimming cost V 2 bases and J 1 base, with 12 bases left between them. Here the CDR3 DNA reads TGTGCCAGCAGCTTAAGGTCGGAGCGGTCCTACGAGCAGTACTTC. It is translated as CASSLRSERSYEQYF.

This chain joins TRBV6-2 or TRBV6-3 and TRBJ2-4; unclear D gene. V lost 2 bases and J lost 0, with 17 bases in between. This CDR3 is built from 18 residues. CDR1 is MNHEY, CDR2 SVGEGT, per germline. Here the CDR3 reads CASSYPVPGRIAKNIQYF. The CDR3 DNA is TGTGCCAGCAGTTACCCCGTCCCAGGCCGAATAGCCAAAAACATTCAGTACTTC.

This clonotype showed up many times. This chain uses TRBV20-1 with TRBJ2-7, with 9 bases fitting TRBD1. V lost 5 bases and J lost 0; bases outside the gene matches: 5. The germline CDR1 and CDR2 sequences are DFQATT and SNEGSKA (reference sequence). The CDR3 is 14 residues long. DNA of the CDR3: TGCAGTGCTGCACAGGGGGCGAGCTCCTACGAGCAGTACTTC. It codes for CSAAQGASSYEQYF.

This clonotype occurred many times. This chain connects TRBV28 to TRBJ1-6; perhaps TRBD1 as D (5 bases). Deletions cut 5 bases from V and 10 bases from J, with 21 bases between. Looked up from germline, CDR1 is MDHEN and CDR2 is SYDVKM. There are 16 residues in the CDR3. This CDR3 reads CASSPPGSIGASPLHF. The CDR3, as DNA: TGTGCCAGCAGTCCACCGGGCTCCATCGGGGCATCACCCCTCCACTTT.

This clonotype appeared a few times. V and J are TRBV9 and TRBJ2-3; 7 nucleotides agree with TRBD2. Looked up from germline, CDR1 is SGDLS and CDR2 is YYNGEE. The J segment lost 3 bases and the V segment lost 3 bases, leaving 7 bases of the junction unmatched. The CDR3 sequence is 15 residues long. The CDR3 nucleotides are TGTGCCAGCAGCGGTGGGGGTAGCGGGACAGATACGCAGTATTTT. Its translation is CASSGGGSGTDTQYF.

This clonotype has at least ten counts. The chain couples TRBV3-1 to TRBJ2-5; TRBD1 matches 7 bases. CDR1 and CDR2 from the germline V gene are LGHDT and YNNKEL (reference sequence). The J segment lost 4 bases and the V segment lost 4 bases, leaving 3 bases of the junction unmatched. This CDR3 has 13 residues. CDR3 protein: CASSPEGAETQYF. CDR3 bases: TGTGCCAGCAGCCCAGAGGGGGCAGAGACCCAGTACTTC.

The table lists this clonotype with a few counts. The chain is built from TRBV28 and TRBJ2-1; D may be TRBD2 (6 bases). Trimming removed 5 bases at V and 2 bases at J, with 16 bases between. Germline V gene data show CDR1 as MDHEN and CDR2 as SYDVKM. The CDR3 is 16 residues long. The CDR3: CASSQEDGGPYNEQFF. The CDR3 region has the DNA TGTGCCAGCAGTCAAGAGGATGGAGGGCCCTACAATGAGCAGTTCTTC. The entire variable domain, with the rest obtained from reference TRBV28 and TRBJ2-1, is as follows: DVKVTQSSRYLVKRTGEKVFLECVQDMDHENMFWYRQDPGLGLRLIYFSYDVKMKEKGDIPEGYSVSREKKERFSLILESASTNQTSMYLCASSQEDGGPYNEQFFGPGTRLTVL.